The sequence of this TCR beta chain was determined in a study of beta chain features in type 1 diabetes. The overall study: In all, some 100 million sorted cells from all samples were analyzed.

Without exception, sorted populations had purity beyond 98%. Regarding the study as a whole: The naive, central memory and Treg TCRB repertoires showed an apparent similarity that was greater among patients than among healthy donors.

V gave up 5 bases and J gave up 0 bases, with 14 bases separating them. There are 15 residues in the CDR3. The germline gives CDR1 SGHAT, CDR2 FQNNGV. Expressed TCRB transcripts were sequenced after all isolated RNA was converted to cDNA. Generated by immunoSEQ multiplex PCR, the TCRdb table keeps only in-frame clones and is missing some. The sample carries some 140,000 clones, just over 9% recorded once. A word on this clone: Its antigen remains unknown.

The TCR comes from a man between 18 and 29 years old in good health. The sequencing sample was made of central memory CD4+ T cells from blood. The genes are TRBV11-2 and TRBJ2-7; tentative D call: TRBD2 (5 bases). The CDR3 DNA follows: TGTGCCAGCAGCCCCCTGACGGGAAACTCCTACGAGCAGTACTTC. Translation gives CASSPLTGNSYEQYF.